This record concerns one T cell receptor (beta chain) sequence. Use of 60 Vbeta and 13 Jbeta primers characterized the PCR. Sequencing was performed with immunoSEQ multiplex PCR; in TCRdb, only in-frame clones are kept and a portion is missing. The table lists roughly 110,000 clones, about 70% of them singletons. This sample is drawn from a study of cytomegalovirus exposure and HLA in healthy donors. The germline V gene has CDR1 SNHLY and CDR2 FYNNEI. Trimming took 11 bases from V and 5 from J, leaving 13 bases between them. The CDR3 is 13 residues long. The source of this sequence is a young man in good health and CMV-seropositive. V and J are TRBV2 and TRBJ2-6; TRBD1 might be the D (6 bases). The sample was PBMCs. CDR3: CASRQARANVLTF. Here the CDR3 DNA reads TGTGCCTCCAGACAGGCCCGGGCCAACGTCCTGACTTTC.